This T cell receptor beta chain comes out of a study of blood T cells in healthy people across ages. As regards this clonotype: The antigen is undetermined.

Next came a second PCR, run for about 6 to 12 cycles, which used a sample-barcoded 5' primer along with a J-beta primer mix. Through a template-switch adaptor with 12 random nucleotides, each cDNA molecule received a tag. Using its own MiXCR run on the 5' RACE reads, TCRdb lists one record per CDR3 protein. The sample holds 1.5 million or so distinct CDR3 sequences, approximately 42% seen once. Overall study results and limits: Investigators viewed diversity estimates from one million T cells as underestimates, the study reported.

The CDR3 loop spans 14 amino acids. CDR1 and CDR2 from the germline V gene are ENHRY and SYGVKD. J is TRBJ2-7 and V is TRBV10-3; tentative D call: TRBD1 (5 bases). The closer fit of TRBJ2-5 to the DNA end suggests the J call may be wrong. Material for sequencing was blood. The TCR comes from a woman aged 18 to 35 in good health. CDR3 amino acids: CAISEATEKETQYF. CDR3 sequence (DNA): TGTGCCATCAGTGAGGCGACAGAGAAAGAGACCCAGTACTTC.